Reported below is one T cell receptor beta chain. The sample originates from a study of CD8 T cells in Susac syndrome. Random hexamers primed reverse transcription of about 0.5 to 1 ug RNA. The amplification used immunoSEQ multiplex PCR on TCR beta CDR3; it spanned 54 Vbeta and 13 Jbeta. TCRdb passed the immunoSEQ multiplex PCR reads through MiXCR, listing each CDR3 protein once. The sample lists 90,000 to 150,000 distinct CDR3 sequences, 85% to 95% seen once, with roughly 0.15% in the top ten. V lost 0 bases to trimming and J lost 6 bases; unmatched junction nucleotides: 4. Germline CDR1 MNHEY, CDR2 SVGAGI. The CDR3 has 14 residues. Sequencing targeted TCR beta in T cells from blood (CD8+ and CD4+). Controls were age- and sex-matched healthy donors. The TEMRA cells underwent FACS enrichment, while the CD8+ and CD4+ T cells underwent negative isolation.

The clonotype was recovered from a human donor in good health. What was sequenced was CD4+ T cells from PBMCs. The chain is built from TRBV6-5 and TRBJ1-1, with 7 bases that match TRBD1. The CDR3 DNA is TGTGCCAGCAGTTACTCAGGGGGCTCCGCTGAAGCTTTCTTT. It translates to CASSYSGGSAEAFF.